The 2 T cell receptor beta chains presented below share a single source sample, sequenced in a study of graft-versus-host responses after intestinal transplantation. Profiled with immunoSEQ multiplex PCR; TCRdb holds only in-frame clones, not every one. Among about 57,000 clones listed, about 87% were seen once. The sequences come from PBMCs, collected 26 days after transplant. The receptors here all came from a human patient who received an intestinal transplant, so some T cells may come from the graft donor.

This sequence joins TRBV4-1 and TRBJ2-3; D might be TRBD2 (5 bases). The V gene lost 5 bases and the J gene lost 1 base, with 7 bases spanning the gap. CDR1 and CDR2 (germline): MGHRA, YSYEKL. This CDR3 is built from 13 residues. The CDR3 coding sequence is TGCGCCAGCAGCGCGGAGGGCACAGATACGCAGTATTTT. It encodes CASSAEGTDTQYF.

This clone was detected once. This chain connects TRBV9 to TRBJ2-1, with 14 bases matching TRBD2. This CDR3 region has 21 residues. J lost 0 bases, V lost 3 bases, and 14 bases had no gene match. The germline gives CDR1 SGDLS, CDR2 YYNGEE. CDR3 loop: CASSGGTSGGSFFSSYNEQFF. The CDR3 DNA sequence: TGTGCCAGCAGCGGGGGGACTAGCGGGGGCTCCTTTTTCAGCTCCTACAATGAGCAGTTCTTC.